The 21 T cell receptor beta chains given below trace back to one sample, sequenced in a study of response to subunit inactivated influenza vaccine. A single record per CDR3 protein comes from TCRdb applying MiXCR to the RT-PCR reads. The sample lists just under 250,000 distinct CDR3 sequences, approximately 12% occurring once. Material: non-naive T cells sorted from PBMCs, obtained 14 days before vaccination. The receptors derive from a man aged 45-65 years who received an inactivated influenza vaccine.

This clonotype was detected a few times. The V call is TRBV4-3, the J call TRBJ2-1; 10 positions match TRBD2. The CDR3 is made up of 16 amino acids. Germline values: CDR1 LGHNA, CDR2 YSLEER. The junction had 8 bases not matched to a gene; V was cut back by 5 bases and J by 4 bases. The CDR3 is CASSATTSGLYNEQFF. The CDR3 nucleotides are TGCGCCAGCAGCGCAACGACTAGCGGGTTATACAATGAGCAGTTCTTC.

This clonotype came up a few times. V and J are TRBV11-3 and TRBJ2-3, with TRBD2 matching over 8 bases. The ends lost 3 bases at V and 3 bases at J; junction bases unmatched: 8. Germline V CDR1 and CDR2: SGHNT, YENEEA. This CDR3 is built from 16 residues. CDR3 DNA sequence: TGTGCCAGCAGCTTCAGTTCTAGCGGGCGGACAGATACGCAGTATTTT. Translating gives CASSFSSSGRTDTQYF. The full variable domain, with the rest looked up from reference TRBV11-3 and TRBJ2-3, is EAGVVQSPRYKIIEKKQPVAFWCNPISGHNTLYWYLQNLGQGPELLIRYENEEAVDDSQLPKDRFSAERLKGVDSTLKIQPAELGDSAVYLCASSFSSSGRTDTQYFGPGTRLTVL.

In regard to this clonotype: The CDR3 end shows no conserved phenylalanine or tryptophan, and so a read error is likely. The chain combines TRBV6-2 or TRBV6-3 with TRBJ2-1; the match to TRBD1 covers 10 bases. The germline V gene encodes CDR1 MNHEY and CDR2 SVGEGT. This CDR3 is 16 amino acids long. V dropped 6 bases and J dropped 2; count of bases not matched to a gene: 7. CDR3 loop: CASSRTGTGAYNEQFL. The CDR3 nucleotides are TGTGCCAGCAGCCGTACCGGGACAGGGGCCTACAATGAGCAGTTCTTA.

This clonotype was found many times. The chain uses TRBV2 and TRBJ2-5; no reliable D call. Germline V CDR1 and CDR2: SNHLY, FYNNEI. The CDR3 runs 10 residues. Trimming left V 8 bases short and J 2 bases short, with 3 bases between. This chain's CDR3 is CASAQETQYF. The CDR3 DNA reads TGTGCCAGCGCACAAGAGACCCAGTACTTC.

There are a few counts of this clonotype. The rearrangement links TRBV28 to TRBJ2-3; perhaps TRBD2 as D (6 bases). Deletions cut 6 bases from V and 2 bases from J, with 18 bases between. This CDR3 contains 16 residues. Germline V lookup: CDR1 MDHEN, CDR2 SYDVKM. The CDR3 coding sequence is TGTGCCAGCAGCCGACAGACTAGTATAATCACAGATACGCAGTATTTT. Translating gives CASSRQTSIITDTQYF.

This clonotype was picked up a small number of times. The chain joins TRBV7-6 to TRBJ2-3; D gene unclear. Per germline, CDR1 SGHVS and CDR2 FNYEAQ. The ends were cut back, 5 bases at V and 3 bases at J, with 9 bases in the middle. The CDR3 consists of 13 residues. The CDR3 sequence is CASSPRLTDTQYF. The CDR3, as DNA: TGTGCCAGCAGCCCCCGGCTGACAGATACGCAGTATTTT. The whole variable domain, filled in from reference TRBV7-6 and TRBJ2-3, reads GAGVSQSPRYKVTKRGQDVALRCDPISGHVSLYWYRQALGQGPEFLTYFNYEAQQDKSGLPNDRFSAERPEGSISTLTIQRTEQRDSAMYRCASSPRLTDTQYFGPGTRLTVL.

The chain joins TRBV2 to TRBJ1-4, with a tentative D call TRBD1 (6 bases). The CDR3 has 14 amino acids. Germline V gene data show CDR1 as SNHLY and CDR2 as FYNNEI. Between the trimmed V and J ends, which lost 2 bases and 8 bases, there was a span of 12 bases. Here the CDR3 reads CASSEQGIGEKLFF. The CDR3 coding sequence is TGTGCCAGCAGTGAACAGGGGATTGGCGAAAAACTGTTTTTT. The full variable domain, completed using reference TRBV2 and TRBJ1-4, is EPEVTQTPSHQVTQMGQEVILRCVPISNHLYFYWYRQILGQKVEFLVSFYNNEISEKSEIFDDQFSVERPDGSNFTLKIRSTKLEDSAMYFCASSEQGIGEKLFFGSGTQLSVL.

The rearrangement joins TRBV6-2 or TRBV6-3 to TRBJ2-2; D may be TRBD1 (6 bases). The CDR3 runs to 15 residues. Trimming took 6 bases from V and 1 from J, leaving 12 bases between them. Germline V gives CDR1 MNHEY, CDR2 SVGEGT. For the CDR3, the DNA is TGTGCCAGCAGCCGACAGGTCGTGAACACCGGGGAGCTGTTTTTT. Its protein product is CASSRQVVNTGELFF.

By sample fraction, this clonotype is medium-sized. The CDR3 DNA reads as TGTGCCAGCAGCTTGGCGGAGTATCAGCCCCAGCATTTT. It translates to CASSLAEYQPQHF. The V gene is TRBV5-5, the J gene TRBJ1-5; no definite D call. Germline V gene sequence: CDR1 SGHKS, CDR2 YYEKEE (reference sequence). Trimming left V 0 bases short and J 5 bases short, with 6 bases between. CDR3 length: 13 amino acids.

This sequence joins TRBV29-1 and TRBJ2-2, with D hard to call. From germline, CDR1 is SQVTM and CDR2 ANQGSEA. Trimming took 8 bases from V and 0 from J, leaving 13 bases between them. The CDR3 length is 14 residues. CDR3 nucleotides: TGCAGCCCCCATATGGCGGCGAACACCGGGGAGCTGTTTTTT. This codes for CSPHMAANTGELFF.

Many counts were recorded for this clonotype. V and J are TRBV7-2 and TRBJ2-7; tentative D call: TRBD2 (5 bases). V lost 5 bases to trimming and J lost 0 bases, with 17 bases between them. CDR1 SGHTA and CDR2 FQGNSA come from the germline V gene. The CDR3 is 16 residues long. The CDR3 nucleotides are TGTGCCAGCAGCCATTACGGGGTTAAAAGCTCCTACGAGCAGTACTTC. Residues: CASSHYGVKSSYEQYF.

There are many counts of this clonotype. This sequence joins TRBV11-2 and TRBJ2-1; D call uncertain. The V gene's germline CDR1 is SGHAT and CDR2 FQNNGV. The CDR3 is made up of 12 amino acids. V was shortened by 0 bases and J by 9 bases, with 6 bases between the two germline ends. The CDR3 reads CASSLDGGEQFF. In DNA form, the CDR3 reads TGTGCCAGCAGCTTAGATGGCGGTGAGCAGTTCTTC.

The rearrangement joins TRBV6-5 to TRBJ2-7; D may correspond to TRBD1 or TRBD2 (6 bases each). In germline, CDR1 is MNHEY, CDR2 SVGAGI. V lost 4 bases to trimming and J lost 9 bases, with 19 bases between them. The CDR3 has 14 residues. The CDR3 sequence is CASSSGGQGSWQYF. The CDR3 DNA reads TGTGCCAGCAGTTCCGGAGGGCAGGGGTCATGGCAGTACTTC.

This clonotype has only a few counts. The rearrangement uses TRBV11-3 and TRBJ2-5; 10 bases are shared with TRBD1. Germline V gene data show CDR1 as SGHNT and CDR2 as YENEEA. The CDR3 consists of 15 residues. With 5 bases clipped from V and 7 bases from J, the junction kept 10 bases outside the gene matches. CDR3 in DNA: TGTGCCAGCAGCCCCGGGACAGGGGCCGGTGGGACCCAGTACTTC. This sequence encodes CASSPGTGAGGTQYF.

The chain uses TRBV2 and TRBJ2-3, with 7 bases fitting TRBD2. Germline trimming cut 3 bases from V and 2 bases from J; bases unmatched to any gene: 5. This CDR3 has 15 amino acids. The germline CDR1 and CDR2 sequences are SNHLY and FYNNEI. The CDR3 DNA is TGTGCCAGCAGTGACATGACTAGCACCACAGATACGCAGTATTTT. Encoded protein: CASSDMTSTTDTQYF.

This clonotype turned up a few times. The rearrangement links TRBV10-3 to TRBJ1-1; D may be TRBD1 (5 bases). This CDR3 spans 15 amino acids. V lost 0 bases and J 0 bases, leaving 8 bases between the germline ends. The germline V gene has CDR1 ENHRY and CDR2 SYGVKD. The CDR3 here is CAISESGPMNTEAFF. As DNA, the CDR3 is TGTGCCATCAGTGAGTCGGGACCGATGAACACTGAAGCTTTCTTT.

This clonotype was counted between two and nine times. V and J are TRBV2 and TRBJ2-2, with a weak D call TRBD2 (6 bases). There are 15 residues in the CDR3. Looked up from germline, CDR1 is SNHLY and CDR2 is FYNNEI. V was trimmed by 2 bases and J by 4 bases, leaving 11 bases between them. CDR3 nucleotide sequence: TGTGCCAGCAGTGAACTGGCGGGGTTCACCGGGGAGCTGTTTTTT. Its translation: CASSELAGFTGELFF.

The rearrangement joins TRBV5-1 to TRBJ2-7, with 12 bases fitting TRBD2. The CDR3 extends over 16 amino acids. Losses at the gene ends were 4 bases for V and 0 bases for J; bases not matched to a gene: 5. The germline CDR1 and CDR2 sequences are SGHRS and YFSETQ. CDR3 DNA sequence: TGCGCCAGCAGCGCGACTAGCGGGAGTGTCTCCTACGAGCAGTACTTC. This encodes CASSATSGSVSYEQYF.

V is TRBV28 and J is TRBJ2-7; TRBD2 might be the D (7 bases). V lost 6 bases and J 1 base, leaving 16 bases between the germline ends. This CDR3 contains 15 residues. CDR1 and CDR2 from the germline V gene are MDHEN and SYDVKM. The CDR3 nucleotides read TGTGCCAGCAGGGCCCGGGGGGCTTTATCCTACGAGCAGTACTTC. It is translated as CASRARGALSYEQYF.

In this sample, this clonotype turned up a few times. The rearrangement links TRBV5-1 to TRBJ2-3; a weak D match, TRBD2 (6 bases). This CDR3 region has 16 residues. V was clipped by 0 bases and J by 2 bases, with 13 bases between them. The germline CDR1 and CDR2 sequences are SGHRS and YFSETQ. The CDR3 protein is CASSLALGGFTDTQYF. As DNA, the CDR3 is TGCGCCAGCAGCTTGGCCTTAGGAGGGTTCACAGATACGCAGTATTTT.

This clonotype appeared a few times. The J gene is TRBJ1-3, the V gene TRBV28; no clear D gene. Germline CDR1 and CDR2: MDHEN and SYDVKM. This CDR3 has 14 residues. With 8 bases removed from V and 3 bases from J, the gap between germline ends came to 14 bases. DNA of the CDR3: TGTGCCAGCGGAAACCCAGAGATTGGAAACACCATATATTTT. Translating gives CASGNPEIGNTIYF.